These 3 T cell receptor beta chains were all obtained from the same sample, sequenced in a study of early T cells in non-severe SARS-CoV-2 infection (dated by TCRdb to about 2021). Library creation used 5' RACE. The data were produced on a NextSeq 500. Using fastp trimming at Q25 and MiXCR clonotype assembly, TCRdb reanalyzed the public sequencing data and kept in-frame beta chains. For every CDR3 protein sequence, its rows merge into one entry that carries the most common genes and DNA. This sample gives 60,000 to 75,000 distinct CDR3 sequences in total; 3.5% to 6% of them show up just once. The top ten clones comprise approximately 3.7% of the sample. The source was whole blood, collected at baseline. The receptors were gathered from an adult who was a healthcare worker with PCR-confirmed SARS-CoV-2 infection or an uninfected control (not recorded which). The donor label of this sample is uncertain.

This clonotype was seen a few times. This sequence joins TRBV20-1 and TRBJ2-7; D unclear. CDR3 length: 12 residues. Germline lookup yields CDR1 DFQATT and CDR2 SNEGSKA (reference sequence). The ends were cut back, 4 bases at V and 0 bases at J, with 7 bases in the middle. The CDR3 bases are TGCAGTGCTAACAGCCCCTCCTACGAGCAGTACTTC. It specifies CSANSPSYEQYF.

This clonotype was recorded at least ten times. The chain joins TRBV13 to TRBJ1-3, with 10 bases aligning to TRBD1. The ends lost 3 bases at V and 3 bases at J; junction bases unmatched: 2. Germline V CDR1 and CDR2: PRHDT, FYEKMQ (reference sequence). This CDR3 spans 15 amino acids. In nucleotides, the CDR3 is TGTGCCAGCAGCTTGGGACAGGGGTTTGGAAACACCATATATTTT. Its protein is CASSLGQGFGNTIYF.

Ten or more counts support this clonotype. This chain joins TRBV27 and TRBJ2-3; 10 positions agree with TRBD2. V shed 8 bases and J 2 bases; nucleotides not matched to a gene: 4. The CDR3 is 14 amino acids. Germline CDR1 reads MNHEY; CDR2 reads SMNVEV (reference sequence). The CDR3 sequence: CASLGLADTDTQYF. Written as DNA, the CDR3 is TGTGCCAGCCTTGGACTAGCGGACACAGATACGCAGTATTTT.